This TCR beta chain was identified during a study of blood T cell repertoires in COVID-19 (dated by TCRdb to 2020 to 2022). Describing the broader study: Collaborator samples came from the United States, Italy and Spain and covered acute and convalescent phases of COVID-19. The prospective study material was composed of cDNA or gDNA derived from T cells, B-cell-depleted T cells, or PBMCs. Deeply sampled blood TCRbeta repertoires from subjects exposed to, actively infected with, or recovered from COVID-19 were included in the dataset. The repertoires were made available in a free public database intended to serve as a resource for research on the immune response to SARS-CoV-2. The samples were drawn from two sources: the first 160 participants of the ongoing ImmuneRACE study, and over 1,000 subjects contributed by 6 global collaborators. The sample metadata nearly always contained a de-identified subject ID, COVID-19 status, age in years and sex. HLA class I and class II types, where available, came from metadata supplied by the sample provider rather than from assay-based typing.

The CDR3 sequence holds 13 residues, the cysteine and phenylalanine included. The sequence is cut down to CDR3 DNA, 39 bases in frame from base 1. From the germline V gene, CDR1 is SQVTM and CDR2 is ANQGSEA. V loses 4 bases of germline sequence and J loses 0 bases, and the interval between the two ends is 9 bases. TCRbeta CDR3 regions were amplified from genomic DNA using the immunoSEQ Assay, a bias-controlled multiplex PCR. As for the authors' bioinformatics: Nucleated cell counts per sample were estimated from amplification of reference gene primers within the assay. To quantify the absolute abundance of each unique TCRbeta CDR3 rearrangement, sequence reads were collapsed and filtered. For each sample, productive Simpson clonality was calculated by taking the square root of Simpson's diversity index across productive rearrangements. TCRdb stores this immuneACCESS table with in-frame sequences only. Part of the clones is absent; in the studies checked, under half of the shortfall reflects unresolved V genes, and no reason is known for the rest. V and J calls and clone size are as listed in that table; D and trimming were resolved from the DNA. A total of about 380,000 clones appear in this sample, 85% of them only once. The ten largest account for 3.6% of the sample.

With respect to this clone: The specificity of this receptor is unknown. Base qualities are not recorded, but no much larger clone differs from it by a single base.

Each collaborating institution followed its own protocols to collect whole blood in K2EDTA tubes. For TCRbeta analysis, collaborators shipped samples as frozen whole blood, isolated PBMCs, or DNA extracted from either of those sample types. Overall study outcomes, separate from this receptor: Clinical and demographic metadata were provided uncurated, with the amount varying by source and participant.

The sequenced sample was peripheral blood. Recombination joined TRBV29-1 with TRBJ1-1; TRBD1 might be the D gene, on 6 matching bases. The TCR originated in a woman aged 18-29 years with acute or convalescent COVID-19. The nucleotide sequence is given as TGCAGCGTTGCAGGGGTGATGAACACTGAAGCTTTCTTT. Protein translation: CSVAGVMNTEAFF.